A selection of T cell receptor beta chains follows, all from one sample in a study of T-cell reconstitution after alpha-beta-depleted transplantation in children. TCRdb used MiXCR to reprocess the PCR reads, holding one entry per CDR3 protein. This table has approximately 630,000 distinct CDR3 sequences, about an eighth appearing once. The sequencing used PBMCs, collected before TCRalphabeta/CD19-depleted stem cell transplant. The receptor source for this set is a girl aged 2 to 9 with congenital amegakaryocytic thrombocytopenia, due to receive a stem cell transplant. Both conserved end residues are part of each CDR3. D genes are given only for firm matches. The size field is filled for only some rows; it gives once, few, many or a size class.

>TRBJ2-3|TRBD1|TRBV10-3|many
CARSDRDTDTQYF
TGTGCCAGAAGCGACAGGGACACAGATACGCAGTATTTT
>TRBJ2-5|NA|TRBV5-1|NA
CASSLVKRGETQYF
TGCGCCAGCAGCTTGGTCAAAAGGGGAGAGACCCAGTACTTC
>TRBJ2-1|NA|TRBV20-1|few
CSATSGAVLGNEQFF
TGCAGTGCTACCTCTGGCGCTGTTTTGGGAAATGAGCAGTTCTTC
>TRBJ2-1|TRBD2|TRBV27|few
CASSLLLAGGHNEQFF
TGTGCCAGCAGTTTATTGCTAGCGGGAGGGCATAATGAGCAGTTCTTC
>TRBJ2-3|NA|TRBV20-1|many
CSARDLGISTDTQYF
TGCAGTGCTAGAGATTTGGGGATTAGCACAGATACGCAGTATTTT
>TRBJ2-3|NA|TRBV5-6|NA
CASSNGGGTDTQYF
TGTGCCAGCAGTAACGGTGGGGGGACAGATACGCAGTATTTT
>TRBJ1-1|NA|TRBV20-1|NA
CSAPAEGRNTEAFF
TGCAGTGCTCCCGCAGAAGGGCGGAACACTGAAGCTTTCTTT
>TRBJ2-7|TRBD1|TRBV15|NA
CATSGTGYLEQYF
TGTGCCACGAGCGGGACAGGGTATCTCGAGCAGTACTTC
>TRBJ2-2|NA|TRBV5-5|few
CASTWNTGELFF
TGTGCCAGCACTTGGAACACCGGGGAGCTGTTTTTT
>TRBJ2-3|TRBD2|TRBV20-1|NA
CSARDPSGLTDTQYF
TGCAGTGCTAGAGACCCTAGCGGACTCACAGATACGCAGTATTTT
>TRBJ2-7|TRBD2|TRBV7-9|few
CASSPVLAGANSYEQYF
TGTGCCAGCAGCCCTGTTCTTGCGGGAGCGAACTCCTACGAGCAGTACTTC
>TRBJ2-7|NA|TRBV6-5|many
CASSPGPFEQYF
TGTGCCAGCAGTCCCGGGCCGTTCGAGCAGTACTTC
>TRBJ2-7|NA|TRBV5-1|NA
CASSSSSDHEQYF
TGCGCCAGCAGCTCGTCTAGCGACCACGAGCAGTACTTC
>TRBJ2-5|TRBD2|TRBV20-1|NA
CSAGPIAGEETQYF
TGCAGTGCTGGACCCATAGCGGGAGAAGAGACCCAGTACTTC
>TRBJ2-7|NA|TRBV3-1|few
CASSHFDSASYEQYF
TGTGCCAGCAGCCATTTCGACAGTGCTTCCTACGAGCAGTACTTC
>TRBJ2-3|TRBD1|TRBV10-3|many
CAVGRTGGPDTQYF
TGTGCCGTGGGCCGGACAGGGGGCCCAGATACGCAGTATTTT
>TRBJ2-1|NA|TRBV7-8|many
CASSPGSTYNEQFF
TGTGCCAGCAGCCCCGGGTCTACCTACAATGAGCAGTTCTTC
>TRBJ1-5|NA|TRBV20-1|NA
CSALPGHANQPQHF
TGCAGTGCGTTACCGGGACATGCAAATCAGCCCCAGCATTTT
>TRBJ2-1|NA|TRBV7-9|many
CASSVPYSNSINEQFF
TGTGCCAGCAGCGTACCTTATTCCAATTCTATCAATGAGCAGTTCTTC
>TRBJ2-1|TRBD2|TRBV18|NA
CASSPDSTGTSKSNEQFF
TGTGCCAGCTCACCGGACAGCACCGGGACTAGCAAATCCAATGAGCAGTTCTTC
>TRBJ2-1|TRBD2|TRBV12-3/TRBV12-4|many
CASSVTSDSNEQFF
TGTGCCAGCAGTGTTACTAGCGACTCCAATGAGCAGTTCTTC
>TRBJ2-1|NA|TRBV30|NA
CAWRRGPPRYNEQFF
TGTGCCTGGAGGCGGGGACCTCCACGGTACAATGAGCAGTTCTTC
>TRBJ1-1|TRBD1|TRBV20-1|many
CSARPQGQRYTEAFF
TGCAGTGCTCGACCCCAGGGACAGCGCTACACTGAAGCTTTCTTT